The 9 T cell receptor beta chains listed next were all sequenced from one sample in a study of blood T cell repertoires in COVID-19. TCRdb's copy holds only in-frame clones and misses some; the assay was immunoSEQ multiplex PCR. The sample contains tens of thousands of clones, roughly four fifths of which appear only once. Specimen: peripheral blood. These receptors were obtained from a man older than 75 with COVID-19, enrolled during active disease.

This sequence joins TRBV7-6 and TRBJ2-1; D ambiguous. Germline CDR1 and CDR2: SGHVS and FNYEAQ. The CDR3 has 15 amino acids. V lost 1 base to trimming and J lost 4 bases, with 11 bases between them. CDR3 amino acids: CASSLESLSYNEQFF. In nucleotides, the CDR3 is TGTGCCAGCAGCTTAGAATCCCTCAGTTACAATGAGCAGTTCTTC.

The rearrangement links TRBV5-5 to TRBJ1-1; D is uncertain. The V gene lost 4 bases and the J gene lost 2 bases, with 12 bases spanning the gap. Germline-derived CDR1 and CDR2 are SGHKS and YYEKEE (reference sequence). The CDR3 totals 14 residues. The CDR3 DNA reads as TGTGCCAGCAGCCCCGCCCGGGGAAACACTGAAGCTTTCTTT. It yields the protein CASSPARGNTEAFF.

The chain joins TRBV5-1 to TRBJ1-5; D perhaps matches TRBD1 (6 bases). CDR1 and CDR2 (germline): SGHRS, YFSETQ. The CDR3 contains 15 residues. V was clipped by 4 bases and J by 8 bases, with 19 bases between them. The chain's CDR3 is CASSPHGQGNEPQHF. CDR3 coding DNA: TGCGCCAGCAGCCCCCATGGGCAGGGGAACGAGCCCCAGCATTTT.

The chain joins TRBV5-1 to TRBJ1-5; tentative D call: TRBD1 (5 bases). The CDR3 length is 15 residues. The germline gives CDR1 SGHRS, CDR2 YFSETQ. The V end lost 4 bases, the J end lost 0 bases, and 11 bases lay between the germline ends. The CDR3 nucleotides read TGCGCCAGCAGCCAGGACACATTTAGCAATCAGCCCCAGCATTTT. It translates to CASSQDTFSNQPQHF.

V usage is TRBV7-9 and J usage is TRBJ2-2; the match to TRBD2 covers 11 bases. V trimming: 3 bases; J trimming: 6 bases; junction bases outside the gene matches: 12. Germline CDR1 reads SEHNR; CDR2 reads FQNEAQ (reference sequence). CDR3 length equals 18 residues. CDR3 protein: CASSFRASGRRLAGELFF. DNA of the CDR3: TGTGCCAGCAGCTTCAGGGCTAGCGGGAGGCGCCTCGCCGGGGAGCTGTTTTTT.

This clone was picked up one time. The chain has TRBV6-6 and TRBJ2-7, with 9 bases aligning to TRBD1. The germline V gene has CDR1 MNHNY and CDR2 SVGAGI (reference sequence). The length of the CDR3 is 14 residues. The V and J ends lost 6 bases and 4 bases, in that order; junction bases with no gene match: 7. The DNA of the CDR3 is TGTGCCAGCAGGGACGGGACAGGGTCTTACGAGCAGTACTTC. It codes for CASRDGTGSYEQYF.

In its sample, this clone was seen a few times. The gene calls are TRBV27 and TRBJ2-3, with 10 bases fitting TRBD1. Germline CDR1 reads MNHEY; CDR2 reads SMNVEV (reference sequence). The CDR3 is 18 amino acids. V dropped 5 bases and J dropped 1; count of bases not matched to a gene: 12. CDR3 nucleotide sequence: TGTGCCAGCAGTACCATTGACAGGGGGCGAGGGGGCACAGATACGCAGTATTTT. Translating gives CASSTIDRGRGGTDTQYF.

V is TRBV28 and J is TRBJ1-3, with unresolved D. The CDR3 contains 14 residues. Germline V lookup: CDR1 MDHEN, CDR2 SYDVKM. Trimming took 2 bases from V and 0 from J, leaving 5 bases between them. The CDR3 bases are TGTGCCAGCAGTTTAATGAGCTCTGGAAACACCATATATTTT. Its protein product is CASSLMSSGNTIYF. The full variable domain, with the rest looked up from reference TRBV28 and TRBJ1-3, is DVKVTQSSRYLVKRTGEKVFLECVQDMDHENMFWYRQDPGLGLRLIYFSYDVKMKEKGDIPEGYSVSREKKERFSLILESASTNQTSMYLCASSLMSSGNTIYFGEGSWLTVV.

This clone turned up a few times. This chain uses TRBV5-5 with TRBJ2-1, with 7 bases that match TRBD2. Looked up from germline, CDR1 is SGHKS and CDR2 is YYEKEE (reference sequence). Losses at the gene ends were 0 bases for V and 3 bases for J; bases not matched to a gene: 18. This CDR3 has 20 amino acids. The CDR3 region is CASSLAASGTLRVGYNEQFF. CDR3 bases: TGTGCCAGCAGCTTGGCGGCTAGCGGAACCCTCCGGGTCGGCTACAATGAGCAGTTCTTC.